This T cell receptor gamma chain was observed in a study of intestinal T cells in coeliac disease. Notes on the study in general: Splitting by age did not yield significant classification despite group age differences.

To note about this clone: The antigen remains undetermined.

TRG repertoires were amplified with LymphoTrack primers from roughly 190 ng of biopsy DNA. TCRdb redid clone calling on the multiplex PCR reads using CATT. This sample has approximately 860 gamma-chain clones, with about 42% found just once. The V gene's germline CDR1 is EGSTGY and CDR2 YDSYTSSV. This CDR3 region has 9 residues. Trimming cost V 2 bases and J 15 bases; bases outside gene matches: 4. Ten formalin-fixed paraffin-embedded scrolls, each 5 µm thick, supplied each case's genomic DNA. Surplus formalin-fixed paraffin-embedded duodenal biopsies not needed for diagnosis were used, fully anonymised.

The TCR originated in a human donor with celiac disease. V gene TRGV4 combines with J gene TRGJ1 or TRGJ2. What was sequenced was a duodenal biopsy. The CDR3 region is CATWDVVLF. CDR3 nucleotides: TGTGCCACCTGGGATGTGGTACTCTTT.